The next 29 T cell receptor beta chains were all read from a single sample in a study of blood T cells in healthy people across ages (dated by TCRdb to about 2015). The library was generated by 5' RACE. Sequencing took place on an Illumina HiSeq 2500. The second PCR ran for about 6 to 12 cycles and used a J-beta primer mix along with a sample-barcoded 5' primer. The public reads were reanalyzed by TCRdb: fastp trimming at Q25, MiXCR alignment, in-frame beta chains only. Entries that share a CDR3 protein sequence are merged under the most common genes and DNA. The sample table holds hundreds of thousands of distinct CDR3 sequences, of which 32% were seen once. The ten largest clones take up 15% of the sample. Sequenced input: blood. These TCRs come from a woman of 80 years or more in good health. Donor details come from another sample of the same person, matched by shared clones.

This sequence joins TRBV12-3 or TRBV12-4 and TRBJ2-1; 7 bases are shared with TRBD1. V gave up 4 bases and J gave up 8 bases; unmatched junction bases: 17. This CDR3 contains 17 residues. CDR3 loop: CASSSGMGRDSVDEQFF. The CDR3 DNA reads TGTGCCAGCAGTTCGGGTATGGGCCGGGACAGTGTGGATGAGCAGTTCTTC.

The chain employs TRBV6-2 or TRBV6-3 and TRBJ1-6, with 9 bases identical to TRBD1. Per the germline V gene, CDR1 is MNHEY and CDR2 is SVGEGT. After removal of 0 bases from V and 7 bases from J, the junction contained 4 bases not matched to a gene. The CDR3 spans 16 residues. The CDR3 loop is CASSYSRGQGNSPLHF. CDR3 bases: TGTGCCAGCAGTTACTCGAGAGGACAGGGGAATTCACCCCTCCACTTT.

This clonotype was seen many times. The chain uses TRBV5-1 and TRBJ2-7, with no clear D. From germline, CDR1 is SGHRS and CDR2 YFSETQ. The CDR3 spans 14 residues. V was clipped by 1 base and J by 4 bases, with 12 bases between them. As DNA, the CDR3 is TGCGCCAGCAGCTTGTTGTCCCGGGCTTACGAGCAGTACTTC. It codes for CASSLLSRAYEQYF.

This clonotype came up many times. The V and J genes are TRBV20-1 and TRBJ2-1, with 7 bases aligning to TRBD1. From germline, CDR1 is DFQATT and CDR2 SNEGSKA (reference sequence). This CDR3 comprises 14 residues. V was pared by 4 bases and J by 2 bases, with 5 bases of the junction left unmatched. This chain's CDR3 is CSATTGIAYNEQFF. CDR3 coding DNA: TGCAGTGCTACGACAGGGATCGCCTACAATGAGCAGTTCTTC.

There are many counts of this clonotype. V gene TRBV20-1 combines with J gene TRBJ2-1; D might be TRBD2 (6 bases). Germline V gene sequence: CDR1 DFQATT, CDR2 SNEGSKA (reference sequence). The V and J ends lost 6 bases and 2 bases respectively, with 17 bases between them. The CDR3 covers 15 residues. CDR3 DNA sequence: TGCAGTGCCTTTTCACGTGGGGAGGCCTACAATGAGCAGTTCTTC. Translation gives CSAFSRGEAYNEQFF.

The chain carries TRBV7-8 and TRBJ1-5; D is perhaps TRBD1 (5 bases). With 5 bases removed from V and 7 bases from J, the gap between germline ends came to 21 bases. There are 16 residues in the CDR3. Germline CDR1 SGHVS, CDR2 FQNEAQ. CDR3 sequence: CASSNAAGLPEQPQHF. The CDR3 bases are TGTGCCAGCAGCAACGCGGCGGGGCTACCGGAGCAGCCCCAGCATTTT.

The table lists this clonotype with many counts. DNA for the CDR3: TGTGCCAGCAGCTTACGGACAGGGGTAGTAGATACGCAGTATTTT. Translating gives CASSLRTGVVDTQYF. This chain links TRBV28 with TRBJ2-3; 9 positions match TRBD1. Germline loops: CDR1 MDHEN, CDR2 SYDVKM. V was clipped by 6 bases and J by 5 bases; unmatched bases: 9. There are 15 residues in the CDR3.

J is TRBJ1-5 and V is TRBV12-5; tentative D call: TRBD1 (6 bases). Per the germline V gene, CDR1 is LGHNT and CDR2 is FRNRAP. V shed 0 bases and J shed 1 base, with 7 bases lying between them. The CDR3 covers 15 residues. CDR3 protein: CASGLVGQSNQPQHF. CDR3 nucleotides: TGTGCTAGTGGTTTGGTTGGACAGAGCAATCAGCCCCAGCATTTT.

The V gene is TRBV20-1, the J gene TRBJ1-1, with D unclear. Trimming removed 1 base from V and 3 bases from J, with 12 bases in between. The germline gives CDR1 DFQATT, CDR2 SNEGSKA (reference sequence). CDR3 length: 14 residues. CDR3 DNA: TGCAGTGCTAGAGGGGAGAACTGGTACACTGAAGCTTTCTTT. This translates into CSARGENWYTEAFF.

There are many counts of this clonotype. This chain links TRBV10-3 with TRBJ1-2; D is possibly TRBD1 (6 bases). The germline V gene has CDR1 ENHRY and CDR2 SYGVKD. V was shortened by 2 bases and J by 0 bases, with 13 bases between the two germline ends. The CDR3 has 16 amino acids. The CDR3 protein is CAISEATGRSNYGYTF. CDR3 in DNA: TGTGCCATCAGTGAGGCGACAGGACGGTCTAACTATGGCTACACCTTC.

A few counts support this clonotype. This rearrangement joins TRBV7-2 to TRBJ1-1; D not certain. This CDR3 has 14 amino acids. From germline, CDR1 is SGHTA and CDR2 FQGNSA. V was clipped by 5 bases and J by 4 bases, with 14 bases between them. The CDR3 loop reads CASSASPGITEAFF. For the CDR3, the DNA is TGTGCCAGCAGCGCCTCACCGGGGATCACTGAAGCTTTCTTT.

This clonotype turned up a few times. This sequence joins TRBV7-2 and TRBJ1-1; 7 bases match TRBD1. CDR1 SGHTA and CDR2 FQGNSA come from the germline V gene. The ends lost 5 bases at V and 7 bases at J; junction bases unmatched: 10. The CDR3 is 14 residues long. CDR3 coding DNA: TGTGCCAGCAGCCCCTATAGGGGGCAGAGTGAAGCTTTCTTT. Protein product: CASSPYRGQSEAFF.

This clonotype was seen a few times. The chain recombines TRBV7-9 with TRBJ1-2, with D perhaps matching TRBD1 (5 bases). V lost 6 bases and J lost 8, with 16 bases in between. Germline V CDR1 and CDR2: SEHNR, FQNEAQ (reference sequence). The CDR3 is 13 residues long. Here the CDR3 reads CASRAGPARGYTF. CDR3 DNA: TGTGCCAGCAGGGCGGGACCCGCGCGGGGCTACACCTTC.

CDR3 residues: CSARDATWEDTQYF. In nucleotides, the CDR3 is TGCAGTGCTAGAGATGCCACCTGGGAGGATACGCAGTATTTT. The rearrangement joins TRBV20-1 to TRBJ2-3; a weak D match, TRBD2 (5 bases). CDR1 and CDR2 (germline): DFQATT, SNEGSKA (reference sequence). The CDR3 is 14 amino acids. With 0 bases removed from V and 6 bases from J, the gap between germline ends came to 13 bases.

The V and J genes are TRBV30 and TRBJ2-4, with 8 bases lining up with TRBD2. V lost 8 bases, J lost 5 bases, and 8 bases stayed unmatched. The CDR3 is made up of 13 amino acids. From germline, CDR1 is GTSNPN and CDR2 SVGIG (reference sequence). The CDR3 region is CAGNSGGQNIQYF. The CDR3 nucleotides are TGTGCCGGTAACAGCGGGGGCCAAAACATTCAGTACTTC.

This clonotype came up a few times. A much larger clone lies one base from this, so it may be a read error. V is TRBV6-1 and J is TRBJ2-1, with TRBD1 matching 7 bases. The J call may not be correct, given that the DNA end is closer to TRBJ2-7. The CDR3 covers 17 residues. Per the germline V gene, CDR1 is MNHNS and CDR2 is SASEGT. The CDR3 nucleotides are TGTGCCAGCAGCTCCAGGTCCCGACAGGGCCCCTACAATGAGCAGTACTTC. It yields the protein CASSSRSRQGPYNEQYF.

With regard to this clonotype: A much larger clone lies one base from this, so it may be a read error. CDR3 in amino acids: CASSYTGIVNQPQHF. CDR3 DNA sequence: TGTGCCAGCAGTTATACCGGGATAGTCAATCAGCCCCAGCATTTT. The chain is built from TRBV12-3 or TRBV12-4 and TRBJ1-5; no firm D call. V was cut by 4 bases and J by 3 bases, with 13 bases left in between. CDR3 length: 15 residues.

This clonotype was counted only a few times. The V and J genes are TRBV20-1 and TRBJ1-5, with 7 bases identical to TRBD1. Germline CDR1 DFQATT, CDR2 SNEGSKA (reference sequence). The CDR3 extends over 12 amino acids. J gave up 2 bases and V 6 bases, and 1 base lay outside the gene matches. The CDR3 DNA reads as TGCAGTGCCCAGGGGGGCAATCAGCCCCAGCATTTT. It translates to CSAQGGNQPQHF.

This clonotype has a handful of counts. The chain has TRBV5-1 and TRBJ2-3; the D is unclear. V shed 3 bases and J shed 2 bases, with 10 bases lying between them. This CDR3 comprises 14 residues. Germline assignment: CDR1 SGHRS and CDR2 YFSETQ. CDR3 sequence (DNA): TGCGCCAGCAGCTCACGAAGATTCACAGATACGCAGTATTTT. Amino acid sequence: CASSSRRFTDTQYF.

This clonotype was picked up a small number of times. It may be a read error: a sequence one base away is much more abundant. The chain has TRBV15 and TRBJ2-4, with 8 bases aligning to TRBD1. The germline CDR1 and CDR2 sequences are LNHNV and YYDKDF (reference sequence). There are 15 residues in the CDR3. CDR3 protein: CVTSNPGQGGNIQYF. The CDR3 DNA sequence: TGTGTCACCAGCAACCCTGGACAGGGCGGGAACATTCAGTACTTC. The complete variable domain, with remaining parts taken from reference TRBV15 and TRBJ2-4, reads DAMVIQNPRYQVTQFGKPVTLSCSQTLNHNVMYWYQQKSSQAPKLLFHYYDKDFNNEADTPDNFQSRRPNTSFCFLDIRSPGLGDTAMYLCVTSNPGQGGNIQYFGAGTRLSVL.

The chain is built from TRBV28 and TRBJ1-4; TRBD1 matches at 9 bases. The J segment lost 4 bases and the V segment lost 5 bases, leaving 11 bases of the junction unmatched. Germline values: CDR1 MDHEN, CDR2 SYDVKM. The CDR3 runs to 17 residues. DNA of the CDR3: TGTGCCAGCAGTACTCCTAGGACAGGGGCCGTTAATGAAAAACTGTTTTTT. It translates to CASSTPRTGAVNEKLFF.

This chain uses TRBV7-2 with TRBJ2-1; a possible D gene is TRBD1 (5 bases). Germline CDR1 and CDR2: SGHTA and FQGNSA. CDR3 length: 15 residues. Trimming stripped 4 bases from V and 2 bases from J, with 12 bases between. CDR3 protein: CASSSTAITYNEQFF. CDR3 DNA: TGTGCCAGCAGCTCGACAGCAATTACCTACAATGAGCAGTTCTTC. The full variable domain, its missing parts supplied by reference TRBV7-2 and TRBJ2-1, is GAGVSQSPSNKVTEKGKDVELRCDPISGHTALYWYRQSLGQGLEFLIYFQGNSAPDKSGLPSDRFSAERTGGSVSTLTIQRTQQEDSAVYLCASSSTAITYNEQFFGPGTRLTVL.

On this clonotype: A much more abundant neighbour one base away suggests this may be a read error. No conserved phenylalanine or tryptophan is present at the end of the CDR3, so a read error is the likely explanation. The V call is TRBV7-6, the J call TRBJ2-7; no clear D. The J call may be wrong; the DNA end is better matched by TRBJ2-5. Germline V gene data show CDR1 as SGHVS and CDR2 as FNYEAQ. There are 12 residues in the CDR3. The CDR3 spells CASSLALGTQYC. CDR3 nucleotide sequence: TGTGCCAGCAGCTTAGCGTTAGGGACCCAGTACTGC.

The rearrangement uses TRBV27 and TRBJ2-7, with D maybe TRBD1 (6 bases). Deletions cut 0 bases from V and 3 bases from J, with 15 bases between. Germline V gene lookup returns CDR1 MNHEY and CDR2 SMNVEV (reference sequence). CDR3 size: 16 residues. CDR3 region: CASSLSPTGDLYEQYF. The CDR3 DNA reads TGTGCCAGCAGTTTATCCCCGACAGGAGATCTCTACGAGCAGTACTTC.

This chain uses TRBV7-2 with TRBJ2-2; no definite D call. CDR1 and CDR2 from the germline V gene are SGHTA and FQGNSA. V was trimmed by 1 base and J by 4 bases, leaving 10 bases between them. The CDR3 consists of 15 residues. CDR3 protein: CASSLGGFGTGELFF. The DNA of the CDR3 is TGTGCCAGCAGCTTAGGGGGTTTCGGCACCGGGGAGCTGTTTTTT.

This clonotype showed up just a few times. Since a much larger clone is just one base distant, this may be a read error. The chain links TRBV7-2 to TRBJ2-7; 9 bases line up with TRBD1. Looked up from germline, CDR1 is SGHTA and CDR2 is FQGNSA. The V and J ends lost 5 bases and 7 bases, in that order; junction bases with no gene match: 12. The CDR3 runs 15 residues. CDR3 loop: CASSTAGQGTNEQYF. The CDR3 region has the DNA TGTGCCAGCAGCACTGCGGGACAGGGCACCAATGAGCAGTACTTC.

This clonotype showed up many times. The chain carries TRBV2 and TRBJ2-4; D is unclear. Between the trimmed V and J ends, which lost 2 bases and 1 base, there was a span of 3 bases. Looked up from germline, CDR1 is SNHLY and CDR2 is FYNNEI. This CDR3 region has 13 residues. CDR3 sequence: CASSESAKNIQYF. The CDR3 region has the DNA TGTGCCAGCAGTGAATCCGCCAAAAACATTCAGTACTTC. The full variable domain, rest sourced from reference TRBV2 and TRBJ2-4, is EPEVTQTPSHQVTQMGQEVILRCVPISNHLYFYWYRQILGQKVEFLVSFYNNEISEKSEIFDDQFSVERPDGSNFTLKIRSTKLEDSAMYFCASSESAKNIQYFGAGTRLSVL.

DNA for the CDR3: TGTGCCAGCCGTCCTGGACGGGACAATCAGCCCCAGCATTTT. Residues: CASRPGRDNQPQHF. V gene TRBV12-3 or TRBV12-4 combines with J gene TRBJ1-5; D gene unclear. V dropped 8 bases and J dropped 3 bases, with 14 bases sitting between them. The CDR3 sequence is 14 residues long.

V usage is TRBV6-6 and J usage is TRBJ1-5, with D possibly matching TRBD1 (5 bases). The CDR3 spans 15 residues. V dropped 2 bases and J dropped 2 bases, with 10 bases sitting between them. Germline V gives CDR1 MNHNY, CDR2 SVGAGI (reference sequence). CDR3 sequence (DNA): TGTGCCAGCAGTTACGGAGGGGTTGGCAATCAGCCCCAGCATTTT. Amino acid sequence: CASSYGGVGNQPQHF.